This TCR beta chain is from a study of Tregs in tolerant kidney transplant recipients. Libraries were prepared by immunoSEQ multiplex PCR; TCRdb keeps only in-frame clonotypes and omits some of them. Of 15,000 to 20,000 clones detected, around 71% appear once; the ten largest clones hold 3% to 4%. Looked up from germline, CDR1 is SEHNR and CDR2 is FQNEAQ (reference sequence). V lost 3 bases to trimming and J lost 4 bases, with 6 bases between them. CDR3 length: 13 residues. This clone is a singleton in its sample. The antigen is not known. The chain has TRBV7-9 and TRBJ2-2; a possible D gene is TRBD2 (6 bases). This TCR came from a human donor in good health. Input material: Tregs from blood cultured with allogeneic cells. The CDR3 DNA reads as TGTGCCAGCAGCTTCGGGAGCACCGGGGAGCTGTTTTTT. This encodes CASSFGSTGELFF.